The source of this TCR beta chain is a study of beta chain features in type 1 diabetes. As concerns this clone: What it recognizes is unknown.

Study results and limitations: Type 1 diabetes patients had VDJ junctions that carried fewer insertions and more deletions. The study found that naive, central memory and Treg TCRB repertoires appeared more similar in patients than in healthy donors.

The entirety of the isolated RNA underwent reverse transcription, so expressed TCRB transcripts were sequenced. The assay was immunoSEQ multiplex PCR, and TCRdb's table has in-frame clones only and misses some. This sample has 300,000 to 400,000 clones, with 10% to 15% found just once. The sequenced sample was naive CD4+ T cells from blood. The origin of this receptor is a man younger than 35 in good health.

The CDR3 reads CASSFSAGGWADTQYF. As DNA, the CDR3 is TGTGCCAGCAGCTTTTCAGCGGGGGGCTGGGCAGATACGCAGTATTTT. The rearrangement uses TRBV7-2 and TRBJ2-3, with 9 bases matching TRBD2. The J segment lost 4 bases and the V segment lost 3 bases, leaving 8 bases of the junction unmatched. In germline, CDR1 is SGHTA, CDR2 FQGNSA. This CDR3 is 16 amino acids long. Supplemented by reference TRBV7-2 and TRBJ2-3, the full variable domain reads GAGVSQSPSNKVTEKGKDVELRCDPISGHTALYWYRQSLGQGLEFLIYFQGNSAPDKSGLPSDRFSAERTGGSVSTLTIQRTQQEDSAVYLCASSFSAGGWADTQYFGPGTRLTVL.